Each of the 8 T cell receptor beta chains below was sequenced from the same sample in a study of early T cells in non-severe SARS-CoV-2 infection. Each CDR3 protein is one row after TCRdb ran MiXCR on the 5' RACE reads. The sample has approximately 50,000 distinct CDR3 sequences, around a tenth seen once; the top ten hold about 15%. Input material: whole blood. The receptor source for this set is an adult who was a healthcare worker with PCR-confirmed SARS-CoV-2 infection or an uninfected control (not recorded which).

This clonotype was seen many times. One junction end does not reproduce the germline sequence, and a read error may be involved. This chain links TRBV9 with TRBJ2-1; unclear D gene. The V gene's germline CDR1 is SGDLS and CDR2 YYNGEE. CDR3 size: 11 residues. CDR3 in amino acids: CASSAGLSWIF. CDR3 in DNA: TGTGCCAGCAGCGCGGGCCTCTCTTGGATCTTC. Full variable domain (rest looked up from reference TRBV9 and TRBJ2-1): DSGVTQTPKHLITATGQRVTLRCSPRSGDLSVYWYQQSLDQGLQFLIQYYNGEERAKGNILERFSAQQFPDLHSELNLSSLELGDSALYFCASSAGLSWIFGPGTRLTVL.

This clonotype came up many times. V and J are TRBV5-4 and TRBJ1-1; 7 bases are shared with TRBD1. The V gene end was trimmed by 4 bases and the J gene end by 1 base; junction bases not matched to a gene: 1. The CDR3 is 13 amino acids. Germline CDR1 is SGHNT and CDR2 is YYREEE (reference sequence). For the CDR3, the DNA is TGTGCCAGCAGCCGACAGGGGAACACTGAAGCTTTCTTT. Its translation is CASSRQGNTEAFF.

In its sample, this clonotype was seen many times. This chain uses TRBV6-8 with TRBJ2-1, with D uncertain. Between the trimmed V and J ends, which lost 8 bases and 8 bases, there was a span of 13 bases. Germline assignment: CDR1 MNHGY and CDR2 SAAAGT. The CDR3 covers 12 residues. Here the CDR3 DNA reads TGTGCCAGCCCCCGTTGCGCCGATGAGCAGTTCTTC. Translating it yields CASPRCADEQFF.

This clonotype was detected ten times or more. This chain joins TRBV3-1 and TRBJ1-3; D gene ambiguous. This CDR3 region has 16 residues. V lost 0 bases and J lost 0, with 9 bases in between. CDR1 LGHDT and CDR2 YNNKEL come from the germline V gene (reference sequence). The CDR3 DNA is TGTGCCAGCAGCCAAGATATAGGCCACTCTGGAAACACCATATATTTT. Protein sequence: CASSQDIGHSGNTIYF.

There are many counts of this clonotype. This chain joins TRBV7-9 and TRBJ1-5; D not certain. The germline gives CDR1 SEHNR, CDR2 FQNEAQ (reference sequence). Trimming cost V 1 base and J 6 bases, with 4 bases left between them. This CDR3 region has 12 residues. This chain's CDR3 is CASSLGGQPQHF. The CDR3 coding sequence is TGTGCCAGCAGCTTAGGTGGTCAGCCCCAGCATTTT.

This clonotype was observed a handful of times. This chain connects TRBV10-3 to TRBJ2-1; 8 nucleotides line up with TRBD2. The CDR3 covers 13 residues. Germline lookup yields CDR1 ENHRY and CDR2 SYGVKD. V gave up 8 bases and J gave up 2 bases; unmatched junction bases: 2. CDR3 in amino acids: CAIGRGAYNEQFF. The CDR3 coding sequence is TGTGCCATCGGGCGGGGGGCCTACAATGAGCAGTTCTTC.

In its sample, this clonotype was seen many times. The chain uses TRBV20-1 and TRBJ2-3; 7 bases fit TRBD2. Germline CDR1 and CDR2: DFQATT and SNEGSKA (reference sequence). The J segment lost 7 bases and the V segment lost 3 bases, leaving 10 bases of the junction unmatched. The CDR3 runs 14 residues. The CDR3: CSASPGLPTYTQYF. CDR3 nucleotide sequence: TGCAGTGCTAGTCCGGGACTACCGACTTATACGCAGTATTTT.

This clonotype was observed a handful of times. The gene calls are TRBV9 and TRBJ1-1; D not certain. V was pared by 0 bases and J by 5 bases, with 8 bases between. The CDR3 has 13 residues. Germline V gene sequence: CDR1 SGDLS, CDR2 YYNGEE. The CDR3 DNA reads as TGTGCCAGCAGCGTAGACGGTTGGACTGAAGCTTTCTTT. Translation gives CASSVDGWTEAFF.